Detailed here is one T cell receptor (beta chain). In the original processing: From reference gene primer amplification, estimates of nucleated cell counts were derived. The assay was immunoSEQ multiplex PCR, and TCRdb's table has in-frame clones only and misses some. The V and J calls and clone size were taken over from that table, and D and trimming were inferred from the DNA. The sample records more than 110,000 clones, more than 80% being singletons. The data are from a study of blood T cell repertoires in COVID-19. As for the study in general: Acute and convalescent COVID-19 samples came from the United States, Italy and Spain. From T cells, B-cell-depleted T cells, or PBMCs came the material, which was cDNA or gDNA.

The CDR3 consists of 14 residues. Looked up from germline, CDR1 is GTSNPN and CDR2 is SVGIG (reference sequence). V shed 8 bases and J 3 bases; nucleotides not matched to a gene: 7. The source is a woman aged 80 or over in a cohort sampled during active or convalescent COVID-19. The chain recombines TRBV30 with TRBJ2-1; 10 bases match TRBD1. Material for sequencing was peripheral blood. CDR3 residues: CAGIGQGGYNEQFF. The DNA for the CDR3 is TGTGCCGGGATTGGACAGGGGGGCTACAATGAGCAGTTCTTC.